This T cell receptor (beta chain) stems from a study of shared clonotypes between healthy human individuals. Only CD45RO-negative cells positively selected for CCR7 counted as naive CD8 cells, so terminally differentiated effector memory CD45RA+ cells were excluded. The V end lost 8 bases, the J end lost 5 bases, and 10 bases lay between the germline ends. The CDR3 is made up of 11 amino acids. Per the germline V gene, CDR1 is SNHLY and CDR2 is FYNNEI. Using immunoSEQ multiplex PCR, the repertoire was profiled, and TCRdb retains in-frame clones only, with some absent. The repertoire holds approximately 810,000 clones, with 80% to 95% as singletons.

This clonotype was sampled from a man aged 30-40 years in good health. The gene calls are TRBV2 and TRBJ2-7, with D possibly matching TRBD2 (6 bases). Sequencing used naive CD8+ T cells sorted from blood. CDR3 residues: CASFGGDEQYF. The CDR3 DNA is TGTGCCAGCTTCGGCGGGGACGAGCAGTACTTC. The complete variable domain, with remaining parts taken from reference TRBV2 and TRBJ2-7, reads EPEVTQTPSHQVTQMGQEVILRCVPISNHLYFYWYRQILGQKVEFLVSFYNNEISEKSEIFDDQFSVERPDGSNFTLKIRSTKLEDSAMYFCASFGGDEQYFGPGTRLTVT.